This entry lists 27 T cell receptor beta chains sequenced from one sample in a study of blood T cell repertoires in COVID-19. Repertoires were generated with immunoSEQ multiplex PCR, while TCRdb's copy carries only in-frame clones and drops some. The sample contains around 31,000 clones, approximately 90% of which appear only once. Sequencing was performed on peripheral blood. These receptors were collected from a man older than 75 with acute or convalescent COVID-19.

The chain employs TRBV10-3 and TRBJ2-7; 10 positions match TRBD2. Germline trimming cut 2 bases from V and 6 bases from J; bases unmatched to any gene: 7. CDR1 and CDR2 from the germline V gene are ENHRY and SYGVKD. There are 15 residues in the CDR3. The CDR3 DNA reads as TGTGCCATCAGTGAGGGGGAACTAGCGGGGCGCGAGCAGTACTTC. As protein: CAISEGELAGREQYF.

The J gene is TRBJ2-5, the V gene TRBV15; 8 bases align to TRBD1. V dropped 1 base and J dropped 4; count of bases not matched to a gene: 11. The CDR3 sequence is 17 residues long. The germline V gene has CDR1 LNHNV and CDR2 YYDKDF (reference sequence). The CDR3 DNA reads as TGTGCCACCAGCAGAGGTGGGGGGCAGGGGGCCGGAGAGACCCAGTACTTC. It encodes CATSRGGGQGAGETQYF. Full variable domain (missing parts from reference TRBV15 and TRBJ2-5): DAMVIQNPRYQVTQFGKPVTLSCSQTLNHNVMYWYQQKSSQAPKLLFHYYDKDFNNEADTPDNFQSRRPNTSFCFLDIRSPGLGDTAMYLCATSRGGGQGAGETQYFGPGTRLLVL.

The genes are TRBV6-1 and TRBJ2-5; D is undetermined. The CDR3 extends over 14 amino acids. Germline lookup yields CDR1 MNHNS and CDR2 SASEGT. V was clipped by 2 bases and J by 2 bases, with 9 bases between them. CDR3 loop: CASSELAGQETQYF. DNA of the CDR3: TGTGCCAGCAGTGAACTGGCTGGTCAAGAGACCCAGTACTTC.

The chain uses TRBV24-1 and TRBJ2-3, with D possibly TRBD2 on 6 matching bases. V was cut by 5 bases and J by 4 bases, with 18 bases left in between. CDR3 length: 16 residues. CDR1 and CDR2 from the germline V gene are KGHDR and SFDVKD. The CDR3 nucleotides are TGTGCCACCAGTGCCGTGACGGGGGTACGGCCAGATACGCAGTATTTT. Translated: CATSAVTGVRPDTQYF.

The chain couples TRBV19 to TRBJ1-2, with TRBD1 identical over 7 bases. This CDR3 region has 15 residues. The junction had 8 bases not matched to a gene; V was cut back by 5 bases and J by 2 bases. CDR1 is LNHDA, CDR2 SQIVND, per germline (reference sequence). CDR3 residues: CASSRSTGKNYGYTF. CDR3 coding DNA: TGTGCCAGTAGTCGTTCGACAGGGAAGAACTATGGCTACACCTTC.

The chain links TRBV5-5 to TRBJ2-5; TRBD1 is a possible D gene (5 bases). V was trimmed by 5 bases and J by 1 base, leaving 12 bases between them. The CDR3 totals 14 residues. Germline CDR1 SGHKS, CDR2 YYEKEE (reference sequence). The CDR3 sequence: CASSTRGGQETQYF. In DNA form, the CDR3 reads TGTGCCAGCAGTACAAGGGGTGGCCAAGAGACCCAGTACTTC.

V and J are TRBV5-1 and TRBJ1-3, with TRBD1 matching over 7 bases. The CDR3 spans 15 residues. The germline CDR1 and CDR2 sequences are SGHRS and YFSETQ. V shed 4 bases, J shed 4 bases, and the junction held 8 bases outside the gene matches. This CDR3 reads CASSVGQRIGNTIYF. In DNA form, the CDR3 reads TGCGCCAGCAGCGTGGGACAGAGGATAGGAAACACCATATATTTT.

This chain joins TRBV6-5 and TRBJ1-2; a weak D match, TRBD1 (5 bases). Germline V gene data show CDR1 as MNHEY and CDR2 as SVGAGI. The CDR3 loop spans 14 amino acids. Trimming left V 2 bases short and J 2 bases short, with 9 bases between. In DNA, the CDR3 is TGTGCCAGCAGTTACCAGACAGCCAACTATGGCTACACCTTC. This codes for CASSYQTANYGYTF.

The chain has TRBV10-2 and TRBJ1-1, with unresolved D. This CDR3 has 14 residues. The germline V gene encodes CDR1 WSHSY and CDR2 SAAADI. Trimming removed 2 bases from V and 0 bases from J, with 7 bases in between. The CDR3 region is CASSEATLNTEAFF. CDR3 in DNA: TGCGCCAGCAGTGAGGCTACCCTGAACACTGAAGCTTTCTTT.

The V call is TRBV29-1, the J call TRBJ2-7; D is perhaps TRBD2 (5 bases). From germline, CDR1 is SQVTM and CDR2 ANQGSEA. V was pared by 6 bases and J by 7 bases, with 13 bases between. The CDR3 extends over 11 amino acids. This chain's CDR3 is CSVGESGEQYF. The DNA of the CDR3 is TGCAGCGTCGGGGAGTCGGGGGAGCAGTACTTC.

The CDR3 is CASSSGELLTTDTQYF. The CDR3 DNA reads TGTGCCAGCAGCAGCGGGGAGCTTCTGACCACAGATACGCAGTATTTT. The chain recombines TRBV21-1 with TRBJ2-3; the listed D gene, TRBD2, was not tested against the DNA. TRBV21-1 is a documented pseudogene. There are 16 residues in the CDR3.

V is TRBV28 and J is TRBJ2-7; weak D call: TRBD2 (7 bases). The V gene's germline CDR1 is MDHEN and CDR2 SYDVKM. V shed 8 bases and J shed 5 bases, with 13 bases lying between them. The CDR3 has 12 residues. The CDR3 spells CASLRGAHEQYF. The CDR3 DNA reads as TGTGCCAGCCTACGGGGGGCCCACGAGCAGTACTTC.

On this clone itself: Its ends do not fully match the called genes, so a read error is possible. This chain links TRBV6-1 with TRBJ2-4; TRBD1 aligns across 10 bases. The CDR3 contains 13 residues. Per the germline V gene, CDR1 is MNHNS and CDR2 is SASEGT. The CDR3 DNA is TGTGCCAGCAGTTATTTCCCCGACAGGGGGCTTAGCTTC. Translation: CASSYFPDRGLSF.

The gene calls are TRBV7-3 and TRBJ1-1; D may be TRBD1 (5 bases). Germline V gene data show CDR1 as SGHTA and CDR2 as FQGTGA. The CDR3 contains 13 residues. V was trimmed by 4 bases and J by 4 bases, leaving 10 bases between them. CDR3 DNA sequence: TGTGCCAGCAGCTACCAGGGTAGCACTGAAGCTTTCTTT. Residues: CASSYQGSTEAFF.

This chain joins TRBV5-1 and TRBJ2-5; 12 bases line up with TRBD2. V shed 2 bases and J 5 bases; nucleotides not matched to a gene: 10. Germline loops: CDR1 SGHRS, CDR2 YFSETQ. The CDR3 is 17 residues long. The CDR3 nucleotides read TGCGCCAGCAGCTTATTCGCGACTAGCGGGGGCGGGGAGACCCAGTACTTC. This translates into CASSLFATSGGGETQYF.

Note on this clone: At one end the junction does not follow the germline gene, possibly because of a read error. The V and J genes are TRBV27 and TRBJ1-1; D unresolved. In germline, CDR1 is MNHEY, CDR2 SMNVEV (reference sequence). CDR3 length: 14 amino acids. The CDR3 reads CASSLSGRYTEAFF. The CDR3 region has the DNA TGTGCCAGCAGTCTATCCGGTCGATACACTGAAGCTTTCTTT.

The chain employs TRBV5-1 and TRBJ1-5; 8 bases line up with TRBD1. V lost 3 bases to trimming and J lost 7 bases; unmatched junction nucleotides: 12. This CDR3 spans 16 amino acids. Looked up from germline, CDR1 is SGHRS and CDR2 is YFSETQ. As DNA, the CDR3 is TGCGCCAGCAGCTCCCCCAAGGACAGGGTCGGCCAGCCCCAGCATTTT. Protein: CASSSPKDRVGQPQHF. The full variable domain, with the rest looked up from reference TRBV5-1 and TRBJ1-5, is KAGVTQTPRYLIKTRGQQVTLSCSPISGHRSVSWYQQTPGQGLQFLFEYFSETQRNKGNFPGRFSGRQFSNSRSEMNVSTLELGDSALYLCASSSPKDRVGQPQHFGDGTRLSIL.

The chain couples TRBV10-3 to TRBJ1-4; 7 nucleotides line up with TRBD1. This CDR3 contains 14 residues. CDR1 and CDR2 from the germline V gene are ENHRY and SYGVKD. J lost 4 bases, V lost 8 bases, and 7 bases had no gene match. CDR3 sequence (DNA): TGTGCCATCCGAGGGGCAGGGGGTAATGAAAAACTGTTTTTT. Its protein is CAIRGAGGNEKLFF.

V is TRBV5-1 and J is TRBJ2-7; TRBD1 agrees at 9 bases. The CDR3 length is 16 residues. Germline V lookup: CDR1 SGHRS, CDR2 YFSETQ. V was clipped by 1 base and J by 0 bases; unmatched bases: 5. The CDR3 DNA is TGCGCCAGCAGCTTGACCGGGACAGGGCGCTCCTACGAGCAGTACTTC. This translates into CASSLTGTGRSYEQYF.

The chain carries TRBV11-3 and TRBJ2-1; 10 nucleotides align to TRBD2. Germline CDR1 SGHNT, CDR2 YENEEA. This CDR3 has 16 amino acids. The V and J ends lost 4 bases and 4 bases, in that order; junction bases with no gene match: 7. CDR3 sequence: CASSSRTSGWYNEQFF. In nucleotides, the CDR3 is TGTGCCAGCAGCTCAAGGACTAGCGGATGGTACAATGAGCAGTTCTTC.

The gene calls are TRBV6-2 or TRBV6-3 and TRBJ2-1, with 11 bases lining up with TRBD1. This CDR3 contains 17 residues. The V gene end was trimmed by 6 bases and the J gene end by 7 bases; junction bases not matched to a gene: 14. Per the germline V gene, CDR1 is MNHEY and CDR2 is SVGEGT. The CDR3 nucleotides read TGTGCCAGCAGCTCGCCCCATTCCGGGACAGGGGGTAATGAGCAGTTCTTC. This codes for CASSSPHSGTGGNEQFF.

V gene TRBV28 combines with J gene TRBJ2-7; 10 bases align to TRBD1. The CDR3 totals 15 residues. Germline assignment: CDR1 MDHEN and CDR2 SYDVKM. V was pared by 10 bases and J by 4 bases, with 13 bases of the junction left unmatched. CDR3 nucleotides: TGTGCCACCATTAGATTGACAGGGGGCTGGTACGAGCAGTACTTC. This codes for CATIRLTGGWYEQYF.

This chain joins TRBV24-1 and TRBJ2-5; 7 nucleotides agree with TRBD2. The ends lost 9 bases at V and 5 bases at J; junction bases unmatched: 5. The CDR3 spans 12 residues. CDR1 and CDR2 (germline): KGHDR, SFDVKD. For the CDR3, the DNA is TGTGCCACCGGGCAGGGAGGGGAGACCCAGTACTTC. It encodes CATGQGGETQYF.

This clone has only a few counts. This chain joins TRBV6-5 and TRBJ1-5; D gene unclear. Germline V lookup: CDR1 MNHEY, CDR2 SVGAGI. The V gene lost 6 bases and the J gene lost 4 bases, with 10 bases spanning the gap. The CDR3 is made up of 13 amino acids. The CDR3 sequence is CASRASLNQPQHF. CDR3 sequence (DNA): TGTGCCAGCAGGGCCTCCCTTAATCAGCCCCAGCATTTT.

The chain uses TRBV10-1 and TRBJ1-1; 8 positions agree with TRBD1. Looked up from germline, CDR1 is WNHNN and CDR2 is SYGVQD (reference sequence). This CDR3 has 13 residues. Unmatched junction bases numbered 7, after V lost 8 bases and J lost 5 bases. CDR3 sequence (DNA): TGCGCCAGCTCCAGGGGGCTAGGAACTGAAGCTTTCTTT. Its protein product is CASSRGLGTEAFF.

V and J are TRBV3-1 (or the pseudogene TRBV3-2) and TRBJ2-7, with a tentative D call TRBD2 (5 bases). The CDR3 spans 12 residues. V gave up 4 bases and J gave up 7 bases, with 11 bases separating them. Per the germline V gene, CDR1 is LGHDT and CDR2 is YNNKEL (reference sequence). CDR3 sequence reads: CASSPRGTEQYF. CDR3 nucleotides: TGTGCCAGCAGCCCCCGGGGTACGGAGCAGTACTTC.

CDR3 in DNA: TGTGCCAGCAGTAGCCGTGGGACAGAGGCGGGAGGTAGGCAGTACTTC. This sequence encodes CASSSRGTEAGGRQYF. The rearrangement links TRBV2 to TRBJ2-7; D is possibly TRBD2 (8 bases). With 5 bases removed from V and 9 bases from J, the gap between germline ends came to 26 bases. The germline gives CDR1 SNHLY, CDR2 FYNNEI. There are 16 residues in the CDR3.